A selection of T cell receptor beta chains follows, all from one sample in a study of vaccination and CD4 T cells after COVID-19. TCRdb used MiXCR to reprocess the PCR reads, holding one entry per CDR3 protein. The sample contains some 10,000 distinct CDR3 sequences, more than 25% of which appear only once. These receptors' targets are unknown. Specimen: CD4+ T cells from blood, cultured in vitro, collected after SARS-CoV-2 vaccination. These receptor sequences come from a human donor who had recovered from COVID-19. CDR3s include the opening cysteine and the closing phenylalanine or tryptophan. The D gene is left open where the match is weak. The listing skips clone size in some rows; elsewhere it reads once, few, many or a size class.

v_call: TRBV28; d_call: TRBD1; clone_size: NA; j_call: TRBJ1-3; cdr3_aa: CAGGGEGGNTIYF; cdr3_nt: TGTGCCGGAGGGGGCGAAGGTGGAAACACCATATATTTT
v_call: TRBV12-3/TRBV12-4; d_call: TRBD1; clone_size: few; j_call: TRBJ1-1; cdr3_aa: CASSLGTGGGTEAFF; cdr3_nt: TGTGCCAGCAGTTTAGGGACAGGGGGAGGCACTGAAGCTTTCTTT
v_call: TRBV7-3; d_call: NA; clone_size: NA; j_call: TRBJ2-7; cdr3_aa: CASSPGPGAYEQYF; cdr3_nt: TGTGCCAGCAGCCCGGGGCCAGGGGCCTACGAGCAGTACTTC
v_call: TRBV4-2; d_call: NA; clone_size: few; j_call: TRBJ1-5; cdr3_aa: CASSQGGGGNQPQHF; cdr3_nt: TGTGCCAGCAGCCAAGGGGGCGGGGGAAATCAGCCCCAGCATTTT
v_call: TRBV18; d_call: NA; clone_size: medium-sized; j_call: TRBJ2-3; cdr3_aa: CASSQDYLSTDTQYF; cdr3_nt: TGTGCCAGCTCACAGGACTACCTTAGCACAGATACGCAGTATTTT
v_call: TRBV21-1; d_call: NA; clone_size: NA; j_call: TRBJ2-5; cdr3_aa: CASSQGTSGRIKTQYF; cdr3_nt: TGTGCCAGCAGCCAAGGGACTAGCGGGAGAATAAAGACCCAGTACTTC
v_call: TRBV20-1; d_call: NA; clone_size: NA; j_call: TRBJ2-5; cdr3_aa: CSFLSGSQETQYF; cdr3_nt: TGCAGCTTTCTTAGTGGTAGTCAAGAGACCCAGTACTTC
v_call: TRBV7-2; d_call: NA; clone_size: medium-sized; j_call: TRBJ2-1; cdr3_aa: CASAPSYLSVDEQFF; cdr3_nt: TGTGCCAGCGCCCCCTCCTATCTCTCGGTCGATGAGCAGTTCTTC
v_call: TRBV7-9; d_call: NA; clone_size: NA; j_call: TRBJ2-3; cdr3_aa: CASSLAGFLQYF; cdr3_nt: TGTGCCAGCAGCTTGGCGGGGTTCCTGCAGTATTTT
v_call: TRBV7-2; d_call: TRBD2; clone_size: few; j_call: TRBJ2-7; cdr3_aa: CASSIQAGGSYEQYF; cdr3_nt: TGTGCCAGCAGCATACAAGCGGGAGGGTCCTACGAGCAGTACTTC
v_call: TRBV2; d_call: TRBD1; clone_size: few; j_call: TRBJ2-2; cdr3_aa: CASSDRDRYTGELFF; cdr3_nt: TGTGCCAGCAGCGACAGGGACCGGTACACCGGGGAGCTGTTTTTT
v_call: TRBV28; d_call: TRBD2; clone_size: NA; j_call: TRBJ2-3; cdr3_aa: CASSFQSGRPTDTQYF; cdr3_nt: TGTGCCAGCAGTTTCCAAAGCGGGAGGCCCACAGATACGCAGTATTTT
v_call: TRBV15; d_call: NA; clone_size: NA; j_call: TRBJ2-2; cdr3_aa: CATSPGRNTGELFF; cdr3_nt: TGTGCCACCAGCCCCGGTCGCAACACCGGGGAGCTGTTTTTT
v_call: TRBV12-5; d_call: TRBD1; clone_size: NA; j_call: TRBJ1-2; cdr3_aa: CASGLTGGAGYGYTF; cdr3_nt: TGTGCTAGTGGGTTGACAGGGGGCGCGGGCTATGGCTACACCTTC
v_call: TRBV7-8; d_call: TRBD1; clone_size: NA; j_call: TRBJ1-3; cdr3_aa: CASSHPPGQGFGSGNTIYF; cdr3_nt: TGTGCCAGCAGCCACCCCCCGGGACAGGGTTTCGGGTCTGGAAACACCATATATTTT
v_call: TRBV20-1; d_call: NA; clone_size: medium-sized; j_call: TRBJ1-2; cdr3_aa: CSARSQDSGQGYTF; cdr3_nt: TGCAGTGCTAGGTCCCAGGACTCTGGGCAGGGCTACACCTTC
v_call: TRBV18; d_call: TRBD1; clone_size: NA; j_call: TRBJ1-1; cdr3_aa: CASSPRTGGPPEAFF; cdr3_nt: TGTGCCAGCTCACCAAGGACAGGGGGCCCTCCTGAAGCTTTCTTT
v_call: TRBV6-1; d_call: NA; clone_size: NA; j_call: TRBJ1-1; cdr3_aa: CASRPGGRENTEAFF; cdr3_nt: TGTGCCAGCAGGCCGGGGGGTAGGGAGAACACTGAAGCTTTCTTT
v_call: TRBV21-1; d_call: NA; clone_size: NA; j_call: TRBJ2-7; cdr3_aa: CASSKGLGRGKRTYEQYF; cdr3_nt: TGTGCCAGCAGCAAAGGCCTCGGCCGGGGCAAAAGGACCTACGAGCAGTACTTC
v_call: TRBV6-1; d_call: TRBD1; clone_size: NA; j_call: TRBJ1-4; cdr3_aa: CASSRDRGRLFF; cdr3_nt: TGTGCCAGCAGCCGGGACAGAGGAAGACTGTTTTTT
v_call: TRBV20-1; d_call: NA; clone_size: few; j_call: TRBJ2-2; cdr3_aa: CSAKFSNTGELFF; cdr3_nt: TGCAGTGCTAAGTTTTCGAACACCGGGGAGCTGTTTTTT
v_call: TRBV29-1; d_call: NA; clone_size: NA; j_call: TRBJ2-3; cdr3_aa: CSASRFSTDTQYF; cdr3_nt: TGCAGCGCCTCCCGGTTTAGCACAGATACGCAGTATTTT
v_call: TRBV29-1; d_call: NA; clone_size: few; j_call: TRBJ2-5; cdr3_aa: CSVGGQETQYF; cdr3_nt: TGCAGCGTTGGCGGGCAAGAGACCCAGTACTTC
v_call: TRBV20-1; d_call: NA; clone_size: NA; j_call: TRBJ2-5; cdr3_aa: CSARDFRGGQETQYF; cdr3_nt: TGCAGTGCTAGAGACTTCAGGGGTGGGCAAGAGACCCAGTACTTC
v_call: TRBV28; d_call: NA; clone_size: few; j_call: TRBJ1-1; cdr3_aa: CASSYPTATEAFF; cdr3_nt: TGTGCCAGCAGTTACCCGACAGCCACTGAAGCTTTCTTT